One and the same sample provided the 21 T cell receptor beta chains below, sequenced in a study of T-cell reconstitution after alpha-beta-depleted transplantation in children. The TCRbeta library was prepared with unique molecular identifiers. Via MiXCR, TCRdb re-called the PCR reads, giving one row per CDR3 protein. The sample shows 200,000 to 250,000 distinct CDR3 sequences, roughly 25% of them seen only once. The specimen comprised PBMCs, sampled before TCRalphabeta/CD19-depleted stem cell transplant. The receptors come from a girl aged 2 to 10 with Fanconi anemia, due to receive a stem cell transplant.

The chain links TRBV21-1 to TRBJ2-1. TRBV21-1 is designated a pseudogene. CDR3 size: 14 residues. The CDR3 DNA reads TGTGCCAGCAGCGAAGGAGGCTACGGCCATGAGCAGTTCTTC. Encoded protein: CASSEGGYGHEQFF.

This clonotype was seen a few times. The chain has TRBV25-1 and TRBJ2-6; no firm D call. The germline V and J ends were trimmed by 0 bases and 0 bases, with 12 bases remaining between them. This CDR3 region has 18 residues. Germline CDR1 is MGHDK and CDR2 is SYGVNS. DNA of the CDR3: TGTGCCAGCAGTGAATACTTCGCACCTAGCTCTGGGGCCAACGTCCTGACTTTC. Its protein product is CASSEYFAPSSGANVLTF.

This clonotype was detected ten times or more. The rearrangement uses TRBV6-1 and TRBJ2-1; 10 nucleotides match TRBD2. The CDR3 is 16 residues long. Trimming cost V 6 bases and J 4 bases; bases outside gene matches: 9. Germline V gives CDR1 MNHNS, CDR2 SASEGT. CDR3: CASRHLAGGSYNEQFF. CDR3 sequence (DNA): TGTGCCAGCAGACACTTAGCGGGAGGTTCGTACAATGAGCAGTTCTTC.

The chain has TRBV5-4 and TRBJ2-7; D gene ambiguous. The CDR3 contains 14 residues. Trimming removed 0 bases from V and 5 bases from J, with 12 bases in between. From germline, CDR1 is SGHNT and CDR2 YYREEE (reference sequence). The CDR3 sequence: CASSLGNLGDEQYF. The DNA of the CDR3 is TGTGCCAGCAGCTTGGGGAATCTTGGCGACGAGCAGTACTTC.

This clonotype occurred a few times. The CDR3 loop reads CASSLWLLVAKNIQYF. The CDR3 DNA reads TGTGCCAGCAGTTTATGGCTTCTGGTAGCCAAAAACATTCAGTACTTC. The genes are TRBV12-3 or TRBV12-4 and TRBJ2-4; D is uncertain. The germline V and J ends were trimmed by 2 bases and 0 bases, with 11 bases remaining between them. This CDR3 has 16 residues.

Ten or more counts support this clonotype. J is TRBJ2-7 and V is TRBV29-1, with D perhaps TRBD1 or TRBD2 (5 bases each). Trimming took 6 bases from V and 4 from J, leaving 19 bases between them. CDR1 and CDR2 from the germline V gene are SQVTM and ANQGSEA. The CDR3 is 14 amino acids. In nucleotides, the CDR3 is TGCAGCGTATCCTTCGGGACGGCTGATTACGAGCAGTACTTC. Translation gives CSVSFGTADYEQYF.

At least ten counts were recorded for this clonotype. This chain connects TRBV28 to TRBJ2-7; D is possibly TRBD2 (5 bases). Trimming pared 6 bases from V and 3 bases from J, leaving 15 bases between. The CDR3 is 14 amino acids. Germline CDR1 reads MDHEN; CDR2 reads SYDVKM. CDR3 in amino acids: CASSYVGEGYEQYF. In nucleotides, the CDR3 is TGTGCCAGCAGCTATGTTGGCGAGGGCTACGAGCAGTACTTC. The variable domain in full, completed from reference TRBV28 and TRBJ2-7, reads DVKVTQSSRYLVKRTGEKVFLECVQDMDHENMFWYRQDPGLGLRLIYFSYDVKMKEKGDIPEGYSVSREKKERFSLILESASTNQTSMYLCASSYVGEGYEQYFGPGTRLTVT.

This clonotype was counted ten times or more. The chain employs TRBV10-1 and TRBJ2-5, with 9 bases identical to TRBD2. CDR1 and CDR2 from the germline V gene are WNHNN and SYGVQD (reference sequence). The CDR3 totals 16 residues. J lost 4 bases, V lost 1 base, and 7 bases had no gene match. This CDR3 reads CASSEWREGRGETQYF. CDR3 nucleotide sequence: TGCGCCAGCAGTGAGTGGCGGGAGGGCCGAGGAGAGACCCAGTACTTC.

There are a few counts of this clonotype. This rearrangement joins TRBV21-1 to TRBJ2-1; whether TRBD1, the table's D call, matches the DNA was not checked. TRBV21-1 is described as a pseudogene. CDR3 length: 15 residues. In nucleotides, the CDR3 is TGTGCCAGCAGTACCACCGGGACAGGGGGGGATGAGCAGTTCTTC. Its translation is CASSTTGTGGDEQFF.

The table lists this clonotype with many counts. The V gene is TRBV9, the J gene TRBJ2-3; the D gene could be TRBD1 or TRBD2 (6 bases each). Germline V gene sequence: CDR1 SGDLS, CDR2 YYNGEE. The V end was cut by 4 bases, the J end by 2 bases, with 17 bases between. This CDR3 spans 16 amino acids. CDR3 protein: CASSPERGALTDTQYF. CDR3 DNA sequence: TGTGCCAGCAGCCCGGAAAGGGGGGCCCTCACAGATACGCAGTATTTT.

The chain employs TRBV29-1 and TRBJ2-7, with 8 bases that match TRBD1. The CDR3 length is 12 residues. In germline, CDR1 is SQVTM, CDR2 ANQGSEA. The ends lost 6 bases at V and 2 bases at J; junction bases unmatched: 3. CDR3 protein: CSVVDRAYEQYF. In DNA, the CDR3 is TGCAGCGTAGTGGACAGGGCCTACGAGCAGTACTTC.

Ten or more counts support this clonotype. The chain carries TRBV23-1 and TRBJ2-7, with TRBD1 matching 8 bases. TRBV23-1 is an ORF for which the function is uncertain. J lost 3 bases, V lost 2 bases, and 15 bases had no gene match. The CDR3 length is 18 residues. CDR3 nucleotides: TGCGCCAGCAGTCAACCGGAGCGTCGCAGACAGGGGAACTACGAGCAGTACTTC. Translated, it gives CASSQPERRRQGNYEQYF.

This clonotype appeared a few times. V and J are TRBV5-1 and TRBJ2-5; D is unresolved. Germline CDR1 and CDR2: SGHRS and YFSETQ. CDR3 length equals 14 residues. V was pared by 0 bases and J by 7 bases, with 13 bases between. The CDR3 coding sequence is TGCGCCAGCAGCTTGGAGCCCGGCGGAAGGACCCAGTACTTC. Encoded protein: CASSLEPGGRTQYF.

This clonotype was seen ten or more times. V and J are TRBV6-5 and TRBJ1-1; no clear D. Trimming took 7 bases from V and 0 from J, leaving 3 bases between them. CDR3 size: 11 residues. From germline, CDR1 is MNHEY and CDR2 SVGAGI. The CDR3 DNA follows: TGTGCCAGCAAGCTGAACACTGAAGCTTTCTTT. It is translated as CASKLNTEAFF.

The rearrangement joins TRBV29-1 to TRBJ2-5; the D gene is possibly TRBD2 (5 bases). The CDR3 totals 13 residues. Between the trimmed V and J ends, which lost 5 bases and 4 bases, there was a span of 14 bases. From germline, CDR1 is SQVTM and CDR2 ANQGSEA. In DNA form, the CDR3 reads TGCAGCGTTCATGGGAGTTTGAGAGAGACCCAGTACTTC. Its protein is CSVHGSLRETQYF. Complete variable domain (other parts from reference TRBV29-1 and TRBJ2-5): SAVISQKPSRDICQRGTSLTIQCQVDSQVTMMFWYRQQPGQSLTLIATANQGSEATYESGFVIDKFPISRPNLTFSTLTVSNMSPEDSSIYLCSVHGSLRETQYFGPGTRLLVL.

The sample holds many counts of this clonotype. This sequence joins TRBV27 and TRBJ2-7, with D perhaps TRBD1 (5 bases). Germline V gives CDR1 MNHEY, CDR2 SMNVEV (reference sequence). CDR3 length: 15 residues. Trimming took 3 bases from V and 2 from J, leaving 14 bases between them. The CDR3 reads CASSFQGVSAYEQYF. The CDR3 region has the DNA TGTGCCAGCAGTTTCCAGGGCGTATCGGCCTACGAGCAGTACTTC.

This clonotype has more than one count but fewer than ten. The chain has TRBV7-2 and TRBJ2-7; no definite D call. This CDR3 comprises 13 residues. CDR1 SGHTA and CDR2 FQGNSA come from the germline V gene. V dropped 1 base and J dropped 2 bases, with 6 bases sitting between them. The CDR3 protein is CASSLVMAYEQYF. The CDR3 DNA reads TGTGCCAGCAGCTTAGTTATGGCCTACGAGCAGTACTTC.

A note on this clonotype: Its ends do not fully match the called genes, so a read error is possible. The chain has TRBV20-1 and TRBJ1-2, with D possibly being TRBD1 (6 bases). The CDR3 extends over 14 amino acids. The germline gives CDR1 DFQATT, CDR2 SNEGSKA (reference sequence). CDR3 residues: CSPRGRKGNYGYTF. The CDR3 DNA is TGCAGTCCTAGGGGGAGGAAGGGAAACTATGGCTACACCTTC.

V usage is TRBV5-1 and J usage is TRBJ2-1, with 11 positions matching TRBD2. Germline V gives CDR1 SGHRS, CDR2 YFSETQ. The CDR3 sequence is 15 residues long. V was clipped by 0 bases and J by 14 bases; unmatched bases: 10. Here the CDR3 DNA reads TGCGCCAGCAGCTTGGCTAGCGGGGGGCCAGCCCCCGAGTTCTTC. Protein: CASSLASGGPAPEFF.

The J gene is TRBJ1-1, the V gene TRBV20-1, with D possibly TRBD1 on 6 matching bases. Germline V gene lookup returns CDR1 DFQATT and CDR2 SNEGSKA (reference sequence). The CDR3 is 12 amino acids. CDR3 loop: CSPSQGRTEAFF. CDR3 nucleotides: TGCAGCCCATCCCAGGGGAGGACTGAAGCTTTCTTT.

At least ten counts were recorded for this clonotype. The gene calls are TRBV20-1 and TRBJ2-5; D uncertain. Germline-derived CDR1 and CDR2 are DFQATT and SNEGSKA (reference sequence). Deletions cut 5 bases from V and 1 base from J, with 5 bases between. This CDR3 is 11 amino acids long. The CDR3 reads CSAGLQETQYF. In nucleotides, the CDR3 is TGCAGTGCTGGCCTCCAAGAGACCCAGTACTTC.